These 2 T cell receptor beta chains originate from one sample sequenced in a study of CXCR3-negative and CXCR3-positive naive CD8 T cells. Study-level points and caveats: CXCR3-positive naive cells carried more hydrophobic TRB CDR3s than CXCR3-negative ones.

For these TCRs, the target antigens are not known. The authors made the TRB cDNA libraries by 5' RACE using UMI labels. TCRdb derives one entry per CDR3 protein from the 5' RACE reads, leaving out DNA. In total, the table holds tens of thousands of distinct CDR3 sequences. Input material: naive CXCR3+ CD8+ T cells from blood. Stated subset: CD45RO-CCR7+CD27+CD95- naive CD8+ T cells expressing CXCR3 (TNR3+). The source of these receptors is a human donor in good health. Some clones in this sample may be carry-over from other donors' samples.

The chain carries TRBV4-2 and TRBJ2-7; TCRdb calls TRBD1, which cannot be checked without DNA. The CDR3 spans 13 residues. Germline V gene lookup returns CDR1 LGHNA and CDR2 YNFKEQ. This CDR3 is CASSQGYRDEQYF.

CDR3 in amino acids: CASSPVGRGNQPQHF. The chain combines TRBV4-1 with TRBJ1-5; TCRdb lists TRBD1, though no DNA is available to test this call. Germline V gives CDR1 MGHRA, CDR2 YSYEKL. This CDR3 region has 15 residues.